Sequencing of this T cell receptor beta chain was carried out in a study of T cells in Graves' hyperthyroidism and ophthalmopathy. Study-wide points: A model built on 13 V-J features separated ophthalmopathy from stable hyperthyroidism. With a median lead of 6.5 months before onset, the model predicted ophthalmopathy.

This clonotype has at least ten counts. Its antigen is as yet unknown. TCR beta CDR3 regions were amplified from RNA transcripts. HTBI primers were the set used in a first-round RT-PCR of the TCR CDR3. Each CDR3 protein is one row after TCRdb ran MiXCR on the multiplex PCR reads. The table shows about 560,000 distinct CDR3 sequences, with approximately 15% occurring only once. V shed 4 bases, J shed 5 bases, and the junction held 13 bases outside the gene matches. Germline V gene lookup returns CDR1 DFQATT and CDR2 SNEGSKA (reference sequence). This CDR3 contains 15 residues. Stable Graves' hyperthyroidism meant no ophthalmopathy progression within 18 months.

The clonotype was recovered from a woman between 18 and 29 years old with Graves' hyperthyroidism. The chain combines TRBV20-1 with TRBJ1-1; 7 bases are a match to TRBD1. Input material: blood. The chain's CDR3 is CSATPGAQGQTEAFF. In DNA form, the CDR3 reads TGCAGTGCTACTCCCGGGGCACAGGGGCAGACTGAAGCTTTCTTT.